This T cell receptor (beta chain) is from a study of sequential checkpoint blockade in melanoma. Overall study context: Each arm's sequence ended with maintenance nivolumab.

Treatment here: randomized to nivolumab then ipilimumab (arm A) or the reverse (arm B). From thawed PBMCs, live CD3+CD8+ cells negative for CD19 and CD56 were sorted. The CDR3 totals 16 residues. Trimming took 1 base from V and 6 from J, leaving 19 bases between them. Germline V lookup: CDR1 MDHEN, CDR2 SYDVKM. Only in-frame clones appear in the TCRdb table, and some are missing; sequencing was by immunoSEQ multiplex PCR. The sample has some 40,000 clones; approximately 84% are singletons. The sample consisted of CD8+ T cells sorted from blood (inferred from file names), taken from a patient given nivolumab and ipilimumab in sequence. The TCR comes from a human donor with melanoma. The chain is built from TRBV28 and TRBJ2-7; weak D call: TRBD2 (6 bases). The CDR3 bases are TGTGCCAGCAGTTTATTTCCCCGACTAGAAGTGAGCGAGCAGTACTTC. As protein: CASSLFPRLEVSEQYF.